This TCR beta chain was captured in a study of T cell responses to AZD1222 COVID-19 vaccine. V lost 6 bases, J lost 7 bases, and 5 bases stayed unmatched. The CDR3 runs to 14 residues. Germline V lookup: CDR1 SEHNR, CDR2 FQNEAQ (reference sequence). Assay used: immunoSEQ multiplex PCR; TCRdb lists only in-frame clones, some missing. The data show 55,000 to 70,000 clones, 88% seen once. Here the sequenced sample was peripheral blood, taken on day 0 of AZD1222 vaccination. The TCR originated in an adult in good health. V is TRBV7-9 and J is TRBJ2-2; 10 nucleotides match TRBD2. The CDR3 coding sequence is TGTGCCAGCAGGCTAGCGGGAGACGGCGGGGAGCTGTTTTTT. It codes for CASRLAGDGGELFF.